A selection of T cell receptor beta chains follows, all from one sample in a study of radiation and T cells in renal cell carcinoma. The repertoire was sequenced with immunoSEQ multiplex PCR; TCRdb's copy has only in-frame clones and lacks some. This table holds roughly 130,000 clones, approximately 75% found once. The source was blood, collected from a patient whose treatment included radiotherapy and nephrectomy. The source of these receptors is a woman aged 55-75 years with renal cell carcinoma. Each CDR3 is given with its conserved first and last residue. The D gene is left open where the match is weak. Not all rows give a size; the values are once, few, many and, for expanded clones, a class.

D,V,J,size,CDR3,DNA
TRBD1,TRBV6-5,TRBJ1-2,.,CASRSNGQGAGGYTF,TGTGCCAGCAGATCGAATGGACAGGGGGCGGGTGGCTACACCTTC
TRBD1,TRBV5-4,TRBJ2-7,.,CASSRPGQGHEQYF,TGTGCCAGCAGCCGACCGGGACAGGGACACGAGCAGTACTTC
.,TRBV10-3,TRBJ1-1,.,CAISESGGGTEAFF,TGTGCCATCAGTGAATCTGGGGGGGGCACTGAAGCTTTCTTT
TRBD1,TRBV4-2,TRBJ2-7,.,CASSQFPPGQRDEQYF,TGTGCCAGCAGCCAATTCCCTCCGGGACAGAGGGACGAGCAGTACTTC
.,TRBV7-2,TRBJ1-2,once,CASSLVGNHPNYGYTF,TGTGCCAGCAGCTTGGTAGGGAATCACCCTAACTATGGCTACACCTTC
TRBD1,TRBV7-2,TRBJ2-7,.,CASSLQGASSYEQYF,TGTGCCAGCAGTCTACAGGGGGCAAGCTCCTACGAGCAGTACTTC
.,TRBV14,TRBJ1-2,.,CASSRPPEGYTF,TGTGCCAGCAGCCGCCCGCCAGAAGGCTACACCTTC
.,TRBV10-2,TRBJ2-7,.,CASSEWVGGAYEQYF,TGCGCCAGCAGTGAGTGGGTAGGGGGGGCCTACGAGCAGTACTTC
.,TRBV6-4,TRBJ1-1,.,CASKVYGNTEAFF,TGTGCCAGCAAGGTTTACGGGAACACTGAAGCTTTCTTT
.,TRBV28,TRBJ1-2,.,CASSFGGGSYGYTF,TGTGCCAGCAGTTTCGGGGGCGGGAGCTATGGCTACACCTTC
.,TRBV9,TRBJ1-4,few,CASSVEAGSGEKLFF,TGTGCCAGCAGCGTAGAAGCAGGGTCGGGGGAAAAACTGTTTTTT
.,TRBV6-5,TRBJ2-7,.,CASSAGTSLGEQYF,TGTGCCAGCAGCGCCGGGACCTCCCTGGGAGAGCAGTACTTC
TRBD1,TRBV29-1,TRBJ1-2,.,CSGRDRGVGYGYTF,TGCAGCGGGAGGGACAGGGGAGTTGGCTATGGCTACACCTTC
TRBD1,TRBV7-9,TRBJ2-1,.,CASSGQGHEQFF,TGTGCCAGCAGCGGACAGGGCCATGAGCAGTTCTTC
.,TRBV19,TRBJ1-5,.,CASTDSNQPQHF,TGTGCCAGTACCGACAGCAATCAGCCCCAGCATTTT
TRBD1,TRBV9,TRBJ2-1,.,CASSKDRGLYPEQFF,TGTGCCAGCTCCAAGGACAGGGGGCTTTACCCTGAGCAGTTCTTC